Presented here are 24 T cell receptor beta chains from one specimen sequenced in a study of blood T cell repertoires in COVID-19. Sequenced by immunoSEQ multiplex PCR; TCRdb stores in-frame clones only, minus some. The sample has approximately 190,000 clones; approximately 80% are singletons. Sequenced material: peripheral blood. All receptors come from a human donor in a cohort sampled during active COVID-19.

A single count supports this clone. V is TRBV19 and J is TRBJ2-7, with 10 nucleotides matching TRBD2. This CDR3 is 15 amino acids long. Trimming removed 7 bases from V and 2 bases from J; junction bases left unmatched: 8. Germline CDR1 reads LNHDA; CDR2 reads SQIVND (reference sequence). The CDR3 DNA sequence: TGTGCCAGTAAGAAGCGGGGGGGCGACACCTACGAGCAGTACGTC. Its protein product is CASKKRGGDTYEQYV.

The chain's CDR3 is CASSPLLRQGTYEQYV. CDR3 in DNA: TGTGCCAGCAGCCCCCTCCTACGACAGGGAACCTACGAGCAGTACGTC. The chain recombines TRBV5-5 with TRBJ2-7; 7 bases match TRBD1. Germline loops: CDR1 SGHKS, CDR2 YYEKEE (reference sequence). J lost 2 bases, V lost 4 bases, and 12 bases had no gene match. The CDR3 contains 16 residues.

The CDR3 DNA sequence: TGTGCCATCAGTGAGTCGTGGCGGGAGAGCACAGATACGCAGTATTTT. This codes for CAISESWRESTDTQYF. The J gene is TRBJ2-3, the V gene TRBV10-3, with TRBD2 identical over 7 bases. V lost 0 bases and J lost 0; bases outside the gene matches: 3. Germline CDR1 ENHRY, CDR2 SYGVKD. The CDR3 is 16 residues long.

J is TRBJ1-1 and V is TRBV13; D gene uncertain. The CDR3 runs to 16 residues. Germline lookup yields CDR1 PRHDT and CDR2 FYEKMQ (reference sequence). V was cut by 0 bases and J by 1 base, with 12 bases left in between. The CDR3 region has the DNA TGTGCCAGCAGCTTAGGTATGTCGAGTGGGAACACTGAAGCTTTCTTT. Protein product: CASSLGMSSGNTEAFF.

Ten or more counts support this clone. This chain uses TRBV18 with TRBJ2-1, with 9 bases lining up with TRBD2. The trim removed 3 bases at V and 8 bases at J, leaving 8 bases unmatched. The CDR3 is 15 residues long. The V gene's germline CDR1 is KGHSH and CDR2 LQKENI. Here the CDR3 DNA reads TGTGCCAGCTCACCGGCGGGGGGGCAGTTGGATGAGCAGTTCTTC. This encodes CASSPAGGQLDEQFF.

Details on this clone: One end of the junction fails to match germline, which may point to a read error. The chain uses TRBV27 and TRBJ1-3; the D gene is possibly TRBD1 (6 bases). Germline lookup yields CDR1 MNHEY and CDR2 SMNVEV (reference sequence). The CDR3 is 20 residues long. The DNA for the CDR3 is TGTGCCAGCAGCTTATCCGGTTACCCCGACAGGCTGAAGGCCGGAAACACCATATATTTT. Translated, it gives CASSLSGYPDRLKAGNTIYF.

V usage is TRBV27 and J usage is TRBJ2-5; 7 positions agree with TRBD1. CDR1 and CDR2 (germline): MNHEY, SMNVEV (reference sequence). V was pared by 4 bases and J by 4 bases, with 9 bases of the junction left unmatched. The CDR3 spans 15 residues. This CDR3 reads CASSYGTAQGETQYF. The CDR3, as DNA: TGTGCCAGCAGTTACGGGACAGCCCAGGGAGAGACCCAGTACTTC.

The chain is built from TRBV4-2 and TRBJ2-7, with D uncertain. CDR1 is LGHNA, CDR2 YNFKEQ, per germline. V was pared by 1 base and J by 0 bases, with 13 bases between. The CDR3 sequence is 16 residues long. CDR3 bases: TGTGCCAGCAGCCAAGCGGTATCCGAAAGCTCCTACGAGCAGTACTTC. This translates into CASSQAVSESSYEQYF.

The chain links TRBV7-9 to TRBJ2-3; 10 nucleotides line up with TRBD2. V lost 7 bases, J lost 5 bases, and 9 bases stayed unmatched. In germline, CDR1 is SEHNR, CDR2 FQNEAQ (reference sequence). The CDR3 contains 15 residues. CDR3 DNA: TGTGCCAGCAACCTTCTAGCGGGAGCTTTAGATACGCAGTATTTT. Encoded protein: CASNLLAGALDTQYF.

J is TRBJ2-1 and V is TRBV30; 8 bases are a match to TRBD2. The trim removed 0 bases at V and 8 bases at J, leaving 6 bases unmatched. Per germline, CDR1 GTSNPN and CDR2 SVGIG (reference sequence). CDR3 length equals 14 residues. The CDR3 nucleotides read TGTGCCTGGAGTGTTTGGACTAGCAGCTATGAGCAGTTCTTC. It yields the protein CAWSVWTSSYEQFF.

The CDR3 nucleotides are TGTGCCAGCAGTTCCAGGGGGAGGAATGGCTACACCTTC. It is translated as CASSSRGRNGYTF. The rearrangement uses TRBV12-3 or TRBV12-4 and TRBJ1-2; 7 nucleotides match TRBD1. The CDR3 is 13 amino acids. Trimming cost V 4 bases and J 6 bases; bases outside gene matches: 5.

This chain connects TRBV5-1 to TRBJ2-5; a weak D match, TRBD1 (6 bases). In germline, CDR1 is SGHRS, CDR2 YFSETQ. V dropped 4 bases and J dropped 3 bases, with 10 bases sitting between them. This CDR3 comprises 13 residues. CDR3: CASSLNREETQYF. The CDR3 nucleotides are TGCGCCAGCAGCCTGAACAGGGAAGAGACCCAGTACTTC.

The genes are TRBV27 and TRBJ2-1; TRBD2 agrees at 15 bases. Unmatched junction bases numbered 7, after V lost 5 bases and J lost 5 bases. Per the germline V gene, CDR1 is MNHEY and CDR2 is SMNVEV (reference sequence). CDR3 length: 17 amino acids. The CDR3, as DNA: TGTGCCAGCAGTCTACGGACTAGCGGGAGGGCGAACAATGAGCAGTTCTTC. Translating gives CASSLRTSGRANNEQFF.

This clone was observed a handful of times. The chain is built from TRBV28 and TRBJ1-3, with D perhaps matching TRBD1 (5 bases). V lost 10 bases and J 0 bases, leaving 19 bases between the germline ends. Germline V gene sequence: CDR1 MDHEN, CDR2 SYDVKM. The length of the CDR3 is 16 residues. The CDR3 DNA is TGTGCCACCTCGACAGCCCAATTCATCTCTGGAAACACCATATATTTT. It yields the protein CATSTAQFISGNTIYF.

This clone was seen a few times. CDR3: CASSLDGGRNEKLFF. Written as DNA, the CDR3 is TGCGCCAGCAGCTTGGACGGGGGGCGGAATGAAAAACTGTTTTTT. This rearrangement joins TRBV5-1 to TRBJ1-4, with D maybe TRBD1 (6 bases). CDR1 SGHRS and CDR2 YFSETQ come from the germline V gene. The CDR3 length is 15 residues. V was pared by 0 bases and J by 5 bases, with 11 bases between.

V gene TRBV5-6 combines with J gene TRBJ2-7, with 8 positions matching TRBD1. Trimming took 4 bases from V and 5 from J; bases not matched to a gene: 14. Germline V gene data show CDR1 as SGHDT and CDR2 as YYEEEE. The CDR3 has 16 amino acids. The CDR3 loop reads CASSRRRGQAGNEQYF. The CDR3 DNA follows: TGTGCCAGCAGCCGACGCAGGGGGCAGGCGGGGAACGAGCAGTACTTC.

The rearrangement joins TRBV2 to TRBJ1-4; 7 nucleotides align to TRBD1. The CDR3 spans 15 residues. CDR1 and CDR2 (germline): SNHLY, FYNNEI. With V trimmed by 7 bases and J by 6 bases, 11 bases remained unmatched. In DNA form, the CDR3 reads TGTGCCAGCACCTTCGAGAGACAGGGCTATGAAAAACTGTTTTTT. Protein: CASTFERQGYEKLFF.

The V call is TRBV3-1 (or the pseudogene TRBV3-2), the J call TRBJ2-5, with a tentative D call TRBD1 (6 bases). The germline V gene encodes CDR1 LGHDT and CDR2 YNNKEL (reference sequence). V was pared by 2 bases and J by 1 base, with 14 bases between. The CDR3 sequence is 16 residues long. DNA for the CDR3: TGTGCCAGCAGCCAATCTGACAGGCGGCCCCAAGAGACCCAGTACTTC. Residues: CASSQSDRRPQETQYF.

The CDR3 is CATSRDSHGYTF. In DNA, the CDR3 is TGTGCCACCAGCAGAGACAGTCATGGCTACACCTTC. V usage is TRBV15 and J usage is TRBJ1-2, with D uncertain. V lost 0 bases and J lost 6, with 5 bases in between. Germline loops: CDR1 LNHNV, CDR2 YYDKDF (reference sequence). The CDR3 loop spans 12 amino acids.

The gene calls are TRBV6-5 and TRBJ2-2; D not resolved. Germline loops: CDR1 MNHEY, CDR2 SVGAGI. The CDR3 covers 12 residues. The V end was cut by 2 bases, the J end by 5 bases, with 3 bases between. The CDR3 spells CASSYPTGELFF. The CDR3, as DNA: TGTGCCAGCAGTTACCCTACCGGGGAGCTGTTTTTT.

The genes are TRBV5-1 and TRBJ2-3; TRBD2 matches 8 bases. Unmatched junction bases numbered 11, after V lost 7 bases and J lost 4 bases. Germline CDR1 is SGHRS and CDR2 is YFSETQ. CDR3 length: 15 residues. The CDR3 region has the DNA TGCGCCAGCTGCCGGCTTAGCGGGAATGCAGATACGCAGTATTTT. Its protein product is CASCRLSGNADTQYF.

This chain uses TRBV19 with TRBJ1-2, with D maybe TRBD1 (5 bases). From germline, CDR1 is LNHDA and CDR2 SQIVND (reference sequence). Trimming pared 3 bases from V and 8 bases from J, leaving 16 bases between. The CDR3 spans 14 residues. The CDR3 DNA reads TGTGCCAGTAGTATTACCGACAGTTCTATGGGCTACACCTTC. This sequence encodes CASSITDSSMGYTF.

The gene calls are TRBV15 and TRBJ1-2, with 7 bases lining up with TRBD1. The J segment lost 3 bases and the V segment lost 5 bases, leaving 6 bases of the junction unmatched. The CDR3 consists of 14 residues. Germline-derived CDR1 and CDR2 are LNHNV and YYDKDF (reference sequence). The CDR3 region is CATSYIGTDYGYTF. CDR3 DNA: TGTGCCACCAGCTACATCGGGACAGACTATGGCTACACCTTC.

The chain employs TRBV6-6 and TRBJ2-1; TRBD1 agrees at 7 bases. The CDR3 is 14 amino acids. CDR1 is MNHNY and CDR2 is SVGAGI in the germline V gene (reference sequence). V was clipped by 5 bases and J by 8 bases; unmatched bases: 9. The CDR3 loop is CASSKGAGKHEQFF. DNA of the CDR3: TGTGCCAGCAGTAAGGGGGCAGGGAAGCATGAGCAGTTCTTC.